This paragraph covers one T cell receptor beta chain sequence. The data derive from a study of T cell repertoires in cytomegalovirus infection. One entry per CDR3 protein results from TCRdb running MiXCR on the reads. Among roughly 180,000 distinct CDR3 sequences listed, 17% were seen once. After removal of 5 bases from V and 8 bases from J, the junction contained 14 bases not matched to a gene. The CDR3 is made up of 16 amino acids. Sample: CD8+ T cells from PBMCs. The chain combines TRBV12-3 or TRBV12-4 with TRBJ1-2; 10 bases are a match to TRBD1. The receptor comes from a human donor in good health (CMV status not recorded). Some clones in this sample may be carry-over from other donors' samples. The CDR3 DNA sequence: TGTGCCAGCAGTCGGACCGGGACAGGGGATGCCCTCGGCTACACCTTC. Its translation is CASSRTGTGDALGYTF.